The next 10 T cell receptor beta chains were all read from a single sample in a study of T cell responses to AZD1222 COVID-19 vaccine. Clones were sequenced by immunoSEQ multiplex PCR, and TCRdb holds only the in-frame ones, with some missing. The repertoire has about 180,000 clones, around nine tenths of them found once; the top ten carry roughly 26%. The sequenced sample was peripheral blood, obtained 28 days after the second AZD1222 dose. The origin of the receptors is an adult who received the AZD1222 COVID-19 vaccine.

CDR3 loop: CASSIVPGAGTEAFF. The CDR3 DNA follows: TGTGCCAGTAGTATAGTCCCCGGGGCCGGCACTGAAGCTTTCTTT. This sequence joins TRBV19 and TRBJ1-1; D may be TRBD1 (5 bases). The CDR3 has 15 amino acids. Germline values: CDR1 LNHDA, CDR2 SQIVND (reference sequence). V gave up 1 base and J gave up 4 bases, with 13 bases separating them.

The J gene is TRBJ1-1, the V gene TRBV15; a possible D gene is TRBD1 (5 bases). The CDR3 runs to 14 residues. The germline CDR1 and CDR2 sequences are LNHNV and YYDKDF (reference sequence). The V and J ends lost 0 bases and 4 bases respectively, with 9 bases between them. CDR3 bases: TGTGCCACCAGCAGAGATCGGGGACGCACTGAAGCTTTCTTT. Translation: CATSRDRGRTEAFF.

In this sample, this clone turned up a few times. The V and J genes are TRBV19 and TRBJ2-7, with no clear D. The CDR3 runs to 13 residues. Germline V CDR1 and CDR2: LNHDA, SQIVND (reference sequence). V lost 5 bases to trimming and J lost 5 bases, with 13 bases between them. CDR3 bases: TGTGCCAGTAGTGATCCAGGTTTCGACGAGCAGTACTTC. Its translation is CASSDPGFDEQYF. The full variable domain, its missing parts supplied by reference TRBV19 and TRBJ2-7, is DGGITQSPKYLFRKEGQNVTLSCEQNLNHDAMYWYRQDPGQGLRLIYYSQIVNDFQKGDIAEGYSVSREKKESFPLTVTSAQKNPTAFYLCASSDPGFDEQYFGPGTRLTVT.

The chain links TRBV5-1 to TRBJ1-1; D might be TRBD1 (6 bases). Germline assignment: CDR1 SGHRS and CDR2 YFSETQ. The germline V and J ends were trimmed by 4 bases and 2 bases, with 9 bases remaining between them. This CDR3 spans 13 amino acids. The CDR3 reads CASSIQGNTEAFF. As DNA, the CDR3 is TGCGCCAGCAGCATACAGGGAAACACTGAAGCTTTCTTT.

The chain uses TRBV28 and TRBJ2-1, with TRBD2 as a possible D gene (6 bases). The CDR3 consists of 13 residues. V lost 5 bases, J lost 3 bases, and 8 bases lay in between. Germline values: CDR1 MDHEN, CDR2 SYDVKM. The CDR3 nucleotides are TGTGCCAGCAGTCGGGGGAGCTACAATGAGCAGTTCTTC. Translating it yields CASSRGSYNEQFF. The full variable domain, completed using reference TRBV28 and TRBJ2-1, is DVKVTQSSRYLVKRTGEKVFLECVQDMDHENMFWYRQDPGLGLRLIYFSYDVKMKEKGDIPEGYSVSREKKERFSLILESASTNQTSMYLCASSRGSYNEQFFGPGTRLTVL.

The chain links TRBV6-5 to TRBJ2-1; D not certain. The V gene's germline CDR1 is MNHEY and CDR2 SVGAGI. The CDR3 has 14 amino acids. The germline V and J ends were trimmed by 0 bases and 4 bases, with 7 bases remaining between them. CDR3 residues: CASSYSDSYNEQFF. The CDR3 DNA follows: TGTGCCAGCAGTTACTCGGATTCGTACAATGAGCAGTTCTTC.

This sequence joins TRBV18 and TRBJ2-2, with TRBD1 identical over 8 bases. The CDR3 is 16 amino acids. Germline V CDR1 and CDR2: KGHSH, LQKENI. J lost 2 bases, V lost 0 bases, and 2 bases had no gene match. The chain's CDR3 is CASSPPGQVNTGELFF. CDR3 nucleotide sequence: TGTGCCAGCTCACCACCGGGACAGGTTAACACCGGGGAGCTGTTTTTT.

The J gene is TRBJ2-7, the V gene TRBV7-9, with 7 bases that match TRBD2. The CDR3 contains 14 residues. CDR1 and CDR2 (germline): SEHNR, FQNEAQ (reference sequence). Trimming took 4 bases from V and 2 from J; bases not matched to a gene: 5. The CDR3 sequence: CASSSTSYPYEQYF. The CDR3 DNA reads TGTGCCAGCAGCTCGACTAGCTACCCCTACGAGCAGTACTTC.

The chain carries TRBV10-3 and TRBJ2-3; 7 bases align to TRBD1. From germline, CDR1 is ENHRY and CDR2 SYGVKD. V was pared by 3 bases and J by 1 base, with 7 bases of the junction left unmatched. This CDR3 has 16 residues. CDR3 sequence (DNA): TGTGCCATCAGTGACGGACAGGCGCCACGCACAGATACGCAGTATTTT. It codes for CAISDGQAPRTDTQYF.

The chain joins TRBV28 to TRBJ2-5; 9 bases are a match to TRBD2. CDR1 is MDHEN and CDR2 is SYDVKM in the germline V gene. Trimming cost V 1 base and J 3 bases; bases outside gene matches: 3. The CDR3 runs to 15 residues. The CDR3 spells CASSLLPSGKETQYF. DNA of the CDR3: TGTGCCAGCAGTTTATTGCCTAGCGGGAAAGAGACCCAGTACTTC.